The present T cell receptor (beta chain) was sequenced within a study of T cells in localized non-small cell lung cancer. Assay: immunoSEQ multiplex PCR; the TCRdb copy retains only in-frame clones and omits some. Of 48,000 or so clones in the sample, roughly 85% are singletons; the top ten hold 18%. In regard to this clone: The antigen remains unidentified.

Findings of the study overall: Longer overall survival was linked to higher blood T cell density. Median detection of top 100 tumor clones in adjacent lung was about 60 clones.

There are 13 residues in the CDR3. V lost 6 bases to trimming and J lost 7 bases, with 13 bases between them. Germline V gives CDR1 ENHRY, CDR2 SYGVKD. The genes are TRBV10-3 and TRBJ2-1, with D possibly TRBD1 on 6 matching bases. Sequencing used peripheral blood, obtained before any cancer treatment. This TCR derives from a male donor aged 60 or older with stage III squamous cell lung carcinoma. CDR3 protein: CAIRLQGGNEQFF. DNA for the CDR3: TGTGCCATCAGGCTACAGGGTGGGAATGAGCAGTTCTTC.